These 18 T cell receptor beta chains originate from one sample sequenced in a study of cytomegalovirus exposure and HLA in healthy donors (dated 2017 in TCRdb). Library preparation used the immunoSEQ multiplex PCR assay. A mixture of 60 forward primers for TCR Vbeta segments and 13 reverse primers for TCR Jbeta segments was used in the multiplex PCR. Sourced from immuneACCESS, this table was stored by TCRdb with only in-frame sequences that have V and J called. A share of the clones is absent; for the studies checked, an unresolved V gene accounts for under half, and the remainder has no known explanation. The sample yields approximately 200,000 clones; roughly 85% were counted once. The ten biggest clones cover around 4.3% of the sample. Sequencing input: PBMCs. All receptors come from a woman aged 30 to 39 in good health and CMV-seropositive.

The chain uses TRBV9 and TRBJ1-1, with 10 positions matching TRBD1. Per the germline V gene, CDR1 is SGDLS and CDR2 is YYNGEE. The CDR3 length is 16 residues. J lost 3 bases, V lost 5 bases, and 10 bases had no gene match. CDR3 DNA sequence: TGTGCCAGCAGTCGGGACAGGGGTAGTTCTTACACTGAAGCTTTCTTT. Protein sequence: CASSRDRGSSYTEAFF. Full variable domain (remainder filled in from reference TRBV9 and TRBJ1-1): DSGVTQTPKHLITATGQRVTLRCSPRSGDLSVYWYQQSLDQGLQFLIQYYNGEERAKGNILERFSAQQFPDLHSELNLSSLELGDSALYFCASSRDRGSSYTEAFFGQGTRLTVV.

The CDR3 region is CASSSRGTSGRANEQFF. As DNA, the CDR3 is TGTGCCAGCAGCTCCCGGGGGACTAGCGGGAGGGCAAATGAGCAGTTCTTC. The V and J genes are TRBV7-9 and TRBJ2-1, with 16 positions matching TRBD2. Germline assignment: CDR1 SEHNR and CDR2 FQNEAQ (reference sequence). The ends lost 4 bases at V and 7 bases at J; junction bases unmatched: 7. The length of the CDR3 is 17 residues. Looking up the rest from reference TRBV7-9 and TRBJ2-1 gives the full variable domain: DTGVSQNPRHKITKRGQNVTFRCDPISEHNRLYWYRQTLGQGPEFLTYFQNEAQLEKSRLLSDRFSAERPKGSFSTLEIQRTEQGDSAMYLCASSSRGTSGRANEQFFGPGTRLTVL.

This sequence joins TRBV19 and TRBJ1-2; 12 positions match TRBD1. The CDR3 totals 15 residues. Germline V gives CDR1 LNHDA, CDR2 SQIVND (reference sequence). Trimming took 7 bases from V and 2 from J; bases not matched to a gene: 5. The CDR3 region is CASMGTGGENYGYTF. The CDR3 DNA reads TGTGCCAGTATGGGGACAGGGGGCGAGAACTATGGCTACACCTTC.

The gene calls are TRBV11-3 and TRBJ2-6; possible D gene TRBD1, 6 bases. The CDR3 consists of 19 residues. Germline loops: CDR1 SGHNT, CDR2 YENEEA. Trimming pared 5 bases from V and 0 bases from J, leaving 20 bases between. Here the CDR3 reads CASSPGMDSWGSGANVLTF. CDR3 DNA sequence: TGTGCCAGCAGCCCCGGGATGGACAGTTGGGGCTCTGGGGCCAACGTCCTGACTTTC.

The chain has TRBV18 and TRBJ2-5, with 9 bases aligning to TRBD1. The CDR3 covers 18 residues. The V gene end was trimmed by 2 bases and the J gene end by 3 bases; junction bases not matched to a gene: 13. Germline CDR1 reads KGHSH; CDR2 reads LQKENI. CDR3 region: CASSPGEGTGLFEETQYF. The CDR3 DNA sequence: TGTGCCAGCTCACCAGGGGAAGGGACAGGGCTTTTCGAAGAGACCCAGTACTTC.

This chain connects TRBV10-3 to TRBJ2-1, with 10 bases identical to TRBD2. The length of the CDR3 is 15 residues. The germline V gene encodes CDR1 ENHRY and CDR2 SYGVKD. V lost 3 bases and J lost 4; bases outside the gene matches: 3. The chain's CDR3 is CAISEGTSVYNEQFF. The CDR3 DNA reads as TGTGCCATCAGTGAAGGGACTAGCGTTTACAATGAGCAGTTCTTC.

This clone was seen a single time. The rearrangement links TRBV7-9 to TRBJ2-7; possible D gene TRBD2, 7 bases. From germline, CDR1 is SEHNR and CDR2 FQNEAQ (reference sequence). The germline V and J ends were trimmed by 1 base and 1 base, with 11 bases remaining between them. The CDR3 is made up of 15 amino acids. CDR3 DNA: TGTGCCAGCAGCTTAGGGGCGGGGGCATCCTACGAGCAGTACTTC. This gives the protein CASSLGAGASYEQYF. Variable domain in full (rest from reference TRBV7-9 and TRBJ2-7): DTGVSQNPRHKITKRGQNVTFRCDPISEHNRLYWYRQTLGQGPEFLTYFQNEAQLEKSRLLSDRFSAERPKGSFSTLEIQRTEQGDSAMYLCASSLGAGASYEQYFGPGTRLTVT.

The chain couples TRBV13 to TRBJ2-5; TRBD1 aligns across 8 bases. Losses at the gene ends were 4 bases for V and 5 bases for J; bases not matched to a gene: 15. Germline V lookup: CDR1 PRHDT, CDR2 FYEKMQ (reference sequence). This CDR3 region has 17 residues. CDR3 protein: CASSSFSGTGLGETQYF. Here the CDR3 DNA reads TGTGCCAGCAGCTCGTTCTCCGGGACAGGTCTTGGGGAGACCCAGTACTTC.

The gene calls are TRBV9 and TRBJ2-3, with D perhaps TRBD2 (6 bases). Germline values: CDR1 SGDLS, CDR2 YYNGEE. V was cut by 3 bases and J by 2 bases, with 19 bases left in between. The CDR3 covers 17 residues. CDR3 sequence: CASSARGRAGPTDTQYF. For the CDR3, the DNA is TGTGCCAGCAGCGCCCGGGGTAGGGCGGGACCCACAGATACGCAGTATTTT.

The chain combines TRBV7-2 with TRBJ2-5; 14 bases match TRBD2. This CDR3 contains 16 residues. With V trimmed by 4 bases and J by 5 bases, 6 bases remained unmatched. Germline V gene lookup returns CDR1 SGHTA and CDR2 FQGNSA. The CDR3 reads CASSSWTSGRRETQYF. The CDR3 coding sequence is TGTGCCAGCAGCTCCTGGACTAGCGGGAGGAGGGAGACCCAGTACTTC.

The CDR3 protein is CASSRGQSVRGTQYF. CDR3 nucleotides: TGTGCCAGCAGCCGGGGACAGTCCGTTCGGGGGACCCAGTACTTC. The chain carries TRBV6-5 and TRBJ2-5; 7 bases map to TRBD1. With 6 bases clipped from V and 7 bases from J, the junction kept 14 bases outside the gene matches. Germline V gene sequence: CDR1 MNHEY, CDR2 SVGAGI. CDR3 length: 15 residues.

This clone showed up just once. The rearrangement links TRBV30 to TRBJ2-2; D is uncertain. V shed 0 bases and J shed 6 bases, with 5 bases lying between them. CDR3 length: 12 amino acids. Looked up from germline, CDR1 is GTSNPN and CDR2 is SVGIG (reference sequence). The DNA for the CDR3 is TGTGCCTGGAGTGTAGGAGCCGGGGAGCTGTTTTTT. It yields the protein CAWSVGAGELFF.

J is TRBJ2-3 and V is TRBV20-1; 9 bases agree with TRBD1. V was clipped by 5 bases and J by 6 bases; unmatched bases: 0. The CDR3 loop spans 11 amino acids. Germline V gene sequence: CDR1 DFQATT, CDR2 SNEGSKA (reference sequence). The CDR3 bases are TGCAGTGCTGGACAGGGGGATACGCAGTATTTT. Encoded protein: CSAGQGDTQYF.

This clone was seen more than once but under ten times. V and J are TRBV19 and TRBJ1-6; no clear D. Germline CDR1 is LNHDA and CDR2 is SQIVND (reference sequence). CDR3 length: 15 residues. Trimming shortened V by 4 bases and J by 6 bases, and 13 bases separated the two germline ends. Here the CDR3 DNA reads TGTGCCAGTAGTAGCGGCCCCCGCGGTAATTCACCCCTCCACTTT. Translation gives CASSSGPRGNSPLHF. Using reference TRBV19 and TRBJ1-6 for the parts outside the CDR3, the full variable domain is DGGITQSPKYLFRKEGQNVTLSCEQNLNHDAMYWYRQDPGQGLRLIYYSQIVNDFQKGDIAEGYSVSREKKESFPLTVTSAQKNPTAFYLCASSSGPRGNSPLHFGNGTRLTVT.

V usage is TRBV9 and J usage is TRBJ2-2; no clear D gene. CDR1 and CDR2 (germline): SGDLS, YYNGEE. CDR3 length equals 16 residues. With 1 base removed from V and 3 bases from J, the gap between germline ends came to 13 bases. Written as DNA, the CDR3 is TGTGCCAGCAGCGTACATGAGGAGAAGGACACCGGGGAGCTGTTTTTT. Protein product: CASSVHEEKDTGELFF.

Points on this clone: The germline gene is not matched at one end of the junction; a read error may be the cause. The CDR3 sequence: CATSAGGDYGYTF. For the CDR3, the DNA is TGTGCCACCAGTGCAGGGGGTGACTATGGCTACACCTTC. J is TRBJ1-2 and V is TRBV27; TRBD1 matches at 7 bases. Germline V gives CDR1 MNHEY, CDR2 SMNVEV (reference sequence). The CDR3 consists of 13 residues.

The rearrangement uses TRBV19 and TRBJ1-5, with 10 bases aligning to TRBD1. V shed 3 bases, J shed 5 bases, and the junction held 7 bases outside the gene matches. The V gene's germline CDR1 is LNHDA and CDR2 SQIVND (reference sequence). The CDR3 totals 16 residues. CDR3 loop: CASSISGQGFYQPQHF. In nucleotides, the CDR3 is TGTGCCAGTAGTATCTCGGGACAGGGGTTCTATCAGCCCCAGCATTTT.

The chain combines TRBV5-1 with TRBJ1-1; D remains unclear. There are 15 residues in the CDR3. Trimming cost V 0 bases and J 4 bases, with 13 bases left between them. CDR1 and CDR2 (germline): SGHRS, YFSETQ. CDR3 protein: CASSLDSLPVTEAFF. Written as DNA, the CDR3 is TGCGCCAGCAGCTTGGATTCACTGCCTGTCACTGAAGCTTTCTTT.